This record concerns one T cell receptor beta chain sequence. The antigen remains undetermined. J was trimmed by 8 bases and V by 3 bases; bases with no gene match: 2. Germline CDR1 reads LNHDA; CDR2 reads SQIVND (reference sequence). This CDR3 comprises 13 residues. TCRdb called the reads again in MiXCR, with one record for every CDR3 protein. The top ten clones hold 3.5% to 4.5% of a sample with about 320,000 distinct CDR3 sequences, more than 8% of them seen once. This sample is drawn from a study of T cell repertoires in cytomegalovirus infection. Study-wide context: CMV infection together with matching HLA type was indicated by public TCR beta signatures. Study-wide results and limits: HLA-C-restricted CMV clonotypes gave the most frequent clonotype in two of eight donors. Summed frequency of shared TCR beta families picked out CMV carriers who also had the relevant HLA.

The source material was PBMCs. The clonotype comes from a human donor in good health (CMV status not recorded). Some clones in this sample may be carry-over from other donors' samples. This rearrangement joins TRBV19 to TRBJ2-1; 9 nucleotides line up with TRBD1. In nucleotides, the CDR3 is TGTGCCAGTAGTATTTGGACAGGGGATGAGCAGTTCTTC. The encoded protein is CASSIWTGDEQFF.